Following are 25 T cell receptor beta chains from one sample sequenced in a study of blood T cell repertoires in COVID-19 (TCRdb year 2020). The library relied on the immunoSEQ multiplex PCR assay. Sourced from immuneACCESS, this table was stored by TCRdb with only in-frame sequences that have V and J called. A share of the clones is absent; for the studies checked, an unresolved V gene accounts for under half, and the remainder has no known explanation. The sample yields about 140,000 clones; 84% were counted once. Roughly 3.4% of the sample rests with the top ten. Sequenced sample: PBMCs or T cells enriched from blood (not recorded which). The receptors originated from a woman aged 50 to 65 with acute COVID-19.

The genes are TRBV30 and TRBJ2-7, with 7 positions matching TRBD2. The ends lost 0 bases at V and 4 bases at J; junction bases unmatched: 6. The germline gives CDR1 GTSNPN, CDR2 SVGIG (reference sequence). The CDR3 contains 14 residues. The CDR3 protein is CAWSVGEGLYEQYF. The CDR3 nucleotides are TGTGCCTGGAGTGTGGGGGAGGGCTTGTACGAGCAGTACTTC. Together with reference TRBV30 and TRBJ2-7, the CDR3 gives the full variable domain: SQTIHQWPATLVQPVGSPLSLECTVEGTSNPNLYWYRQAAGRGLQLLFYSVGIGQISSEVPQNLSASRPQDRQFILSSKKLLLSDSGFYLCAWSVGEGLYEQYFGPGTRLTVT.

On this clone itself: The sample has other DNA sequences that encode this CDR3 too. The chain uses TRBV6-5 and TRBJ1-1; D remains unclear. This CDR3 is 14 amino acids long. Trimming removed 0 bases at V and 1 base at J, with 6 bases between. Germline CDR1 MNHEY, CDR2 SVGAGI. The CDR3 nucleotides are TGTGCCAGCAGTTACTCGTTCAGGAACACTGAAGCTTTCTTT. As protein: CASSYSFRNTEAFF.

The rearrangement links TRBV20-1 to TRBJ2-3; 9 nucleotides line up with TRBD2. After removal of 3 bases from V and 0 bases from J, the junction contained 10 bases not matched to a gene. Germline V gene data show CDR1 as DFQATT and CDR2 as SNEGSKA (reference sequence). The CDR3 totals 17 residues. The CDR3 protein is CSASAVAGERSTDTQYF. The CDR3 DNA reads TGCAGTGCTAGTGCAGTAGCGGGAGAACGTAGCACAGATACGCAGTATTTT.

The chain combines TRBV10-3 with TRBJ2-7; 13 bases fit TRBD2. Germline loops: CDR1 ENHRY, CDR2 SYGVKD. J gave up 4 bases and V 6 bases, and 9 bases lay outside the gene matches. This CDR3 region has 16 residues. The CDR3: CAIRPGLAGTIYEQYF. DNA of the CDR3: TGTGCCATCAGGCCGGGACTAGCGGGAACGATATACGAGCAGTACTTC.

This chain links TRBV19 with TRBJ2-1; 10 positions match TRBD2. V gave up 4 bases and J gave up 5 bases; unmatched junction bases: 8. Germline CDR1 LNHDA, CDR2 SQIVND (reference sequence). The CDR3 runs 16 residues. The CDR3 reads CASSTPGLAQNNEQFF. The CDR3 bases are TGTGCCAGTAGTACCCCGGGACTAGCGCAAAACAATGAGCAGTTCTTC. The whole variable domain, filled in from reference TRBV19 and TRBJ2-1, reads DGGITQSPKYLFRKEGQNVTLSCEQNLNHDAMYWYRQDPGQGLRLIYYSQIVNDFQKGDIAEGYSVSREKKESFPLTVTSAQKNPTAFYLCASSTPGLAQNNEQFFGPGTRLTVL.

V gene TRBV2 combines with J gene TRBJ2-7; TRBD1 matches at 7 bases. V gave up 4 bases and J gave up 2 bases; unmatched junction bases: 11. Germline CDR1 and CDR2: SNHLY and FYNNEI. This CDR3 spans 16 amino acids. The CDR3: CASSVRRTGVTYEQYF. In DNA form, the CDR3 reads TGTGCCAGCAGTGTGAGGAGGACAGGCGTTACCTACGAGCAGTACTTC. Supplemented by reference TRBV2 and TRBJ2-7, the full variable domain reads EPEVTQTPSHQVTQMGQEVILRCVPISNHLYFYWYRQILGQKVEFLVSFYNNEISEKSEIFDDQFSVERPDGSNFTLKIRSTKLEDSAMYFCASSVRRTGVTYEQYFGPGTRLTVT.

This chain joins TRBV18 and TRBJ1-3; D is perhaps TRBD1 (5 bases). CDR1 and CDR2 from the germline V gene are KGHSH and LQKENI. The CDR3 extends over 11 amino acids. CDR3 sequence reads: CGPRGGNTIYF. The DNA of the CDR3 is TGTGGTCCGCGGGGGGGAAACACCATATATTTT.

This rearrangement joins TRBV10-1 to TRBJ2-7; TRBD1 agrees at 7 bases. Germline lookup yields CDR1 WNHNN and CDR2 SYGVQD (reference sequence). CDR3 size: 14 residues. The ends lost 11 bases at V and 3 bases at J; junction bases unmatched: 13. CDR3 bases: TGCGCCCCAAGGGGGCGGCTAGGAAACTACGAGCAGTACTTC. Its translation: CAPRGRLGNYEQYF.

For this clone: The sample contains more than one DNA sequence encoding this CDR3. The gene calls are TRBV18 and TRBJ2-3, with D unclear. V shed 6 bases and J shed 0 bases, with 4 bases lying between them. The CDR3 runs 12 residues. CDR1 is KGHSH and CDR2 is LQKENI in the germline V gene. CDR3: CASSPSTDTQYF. The CDR3 nucleotides read TGTGCCAGCTCCCCGAGCACAGATACGCAGTATTTT.

The V and J genes are TRBV15 and TRBJ2-2; weak D call: TRBD1 (6 bases). The CDR3 has 15 amino acids. In germline, CDR1 is LNHNV, CDR2 YYDKDF (reference sequence). V was clipped by 8 bases and J by 6 bases, with 19 bases between them. The CDR3 DNA is TGTGCCACCGGATCCCTGGGACATAGTGCCGGGGAGCTGTTTTTT. The encoded protein is CATGSLGHSAGELFF.

The chain joins TRBV19 to TRBJ2-1, with 10 positions matching TRBD2. CDR1 is LNHDA, CDR2 SQIVND, per germline (reference sequence). There are 19 residues in the CDR3. V gave up 6 bases and J gave up 6 bases; unmatched junction bases: 20. CDR3 bases: TGTGCCAGTAGCGACGGAGCAGCTTCTCTAGCGGGAGTGAGCAATGAGCAGTTCTTC. This translates into CASSDGAASLAGVSNEQFF.

This clone appeared once. The chain couples TRBV5-8 to TRBJ1-1; tentative D call: TRBD1 (5 bases). Trimming removed 0 bases at V and 8 bases at J, with 14 bases between. This CDR3 is 14 amino acids long. Germline CDR1 and CDR2: SGHTS and YDEGEE. CDR3 region: CASSLAPGKAEAFF. DNA of the CDR3: TGTGCCAGCAGCTTGGCGCCAGGGAAAGCGGAAGCTTTCTTT.

The chain is built from TRBV29-1 and TRBJ2-1, with 9 positions matching TRBD2. Unmatched junction bases numbered 11, after V lost 4 bases and J lost 7 bases. The CDR3 extends over 15 amino acids. The germline V gene encodes CDR1 SQVTM and CDR2 ANQGSEA. Written as DNA, the CDR3 is TGCAGCGTTGTGGGTTCTAGCGGGATCCCGAATGAGCAGTTCTTC. Its translation is CSVVGSSGIPNEQFF.

The chain links TRBV4-1 to TRBJ2-1; 7 bases agree with TRBD2. Trimming at V came to 3 bases and at J to 4 bases, leaving 9 bases not matched to a gene. Germline V gene sequence: CDR1 MGHRA, CDR2 YSYEKL. The CDR3 sequence is 16 residues long. The chain's CDR3 is CASSHITSVPYNEQFF. Here the CDR3 DNA reads TGCGCCAGCAGCCATATCACTAGCGTACCTTACAATGAGCAGTTCTTC.

The rearrangement links TRBV4-2 to TRBJ2-7; 10 bases agree with TRBD2. The CDR3 has 16 amino acids. V shed 3 bases and J 0 bases; nucleotides not matched to a gene: 5. Per the germline V gene, CDR1 is LGHNA and CDR2 is YNFKEQ. The CDR3 nucleotides read TGTGCCAGCAGCCATGAAGGACTAGCGGACTCCTACGAGCAGTACTTC. Encoded protein: CASSHEGLADSYEQYF.

The sample holds a few counts of this clone. This chain links TRBV11-1 with TRBJ1-2; 8 bases align to TRBD1. Losses at the gene ends were 5 bases for V and 0 bases for J; bases not matched to a gene: 2. This CDR3 has 14 amino acids. The V gene's germline CDR1 is SGHAT and CDR2 FQDESV (reference sequence). The CDR3 region has the DNA TGTGCCAGCAGCCCGGACAGGGCTAACTATGGCTACACCTTC. This encodes CASSPDRANYGYTF.

The chain links TRBV10-2 to TRBJ1-1; D may be TRBD1 (5 bases). This CDR3 contains 14 residues. Between the trimmed V and J ends, which lost 4 bases and 7 bases, there was a span of 16 bases. The germline CDR1 and CDR2 sequences are WSHSY and SAAADI. The CDR3 here is CASSVVSGGGEAFF. The CDR3 DNA sequence: TGCGCCAGCAGTGTAGTCAGCGGCGGGGGTGAAGCTTTCTTT.

The V and J genes are TRBV27 and TRBJ2-6, with D tentatively TRBD1 (6 bases). This CDR3 has 16 residues. The germline V gene encodes CDR1 MNHEY and CDR2 SMNVEV (reference sequence). Trimming shortened V by 4 bases and J by 0 bases, and 10 bases separated the two germline ends. The DNA of the CDR3 is TGTGCCAGCAGTTCCCCGACAGGCTCTGGGGCCAACGTCCTGACTTTC. This encodes CASSSPTGSGANVLTF. The entire variable domain, with the rest obtained from reference TRBV27 and TRBJ2-6, is as follows: EAQVTQNPRYLITVTGKKLTVTCSQNMNHEYMSWYRQDPGLGLRQIYYSMNVEVTDKGDVPEGYKVSRKEKRNFPLILESPSPNQTSLYFCASSSPTGSGANVLTFGAGSRLTVL.

The chain recombines TRBV19 with TRBJ2-7, with D tentatively TRBD2 (6 bases). V gave up 5 bases and J gave up 2 bases, with 13 bases separating them. CDR3 length: 14 amino acids. The germline gives CDR1 LNHDA, CDR2 SQIVND (reference sequence). The CDR3 nucleotides are TGTGCCAGTAGTTACAGTCGGACTACCTACGAGCAGTACTTC. This translates into CASSYSRTTYEQYF.

The rearrangement joins TRBV7-2 to TRBJ2-5; TRBD2 aligns across 7 bases. From germline, CDR1 is SGHTA and CDR2 FQGNSA. J lost 5 bases, V lost 5 bases, and 8 bases had no gene match. The CDR3 extends over 14 amino acids. CDR3 residues: CASSRGGSSETQYF. The CDR3 DNA reads as TGTGCCAGCAGCCGCGGGGGTTCGTCGGAGACCCAGTACTTC.

This chain links TRBV6-2 or TRBV6-3 with TRBJ2-5; D possibly corresponds to TRBD1 (6 bases). The CDR3 totals 16 residues. Deletions cut 5 bases from V and 1 base from J, with 17 bases between. Per germline, CDR1 MNHEY and CDR2 SVGEGT. The CDR3 sequence is CASSPPFGQRQETQYF. The CDR3, as DNA: TGTGCCAGCAGTCCCCCCTTCGGACAGCGCCAAGAGACCCAGTACTTC.

This chain joins TRBV5-1 and TRBJ2-7, with D tentatively TRBD1 (5 bases). Trimming pared 1 base from V and 3 bases from J, leaving 8 bases between. This CDR3 has 13 amino acids. The V gene's germline CDR1 is SGHRS and CDR2 YFSETQ. The DNA for the CDR3 is TGCGCCAGCAGCTTGTGGGGCAGCTACGAGCAGTACTTC. It codes for CASSLWGSYEQYF.

This chain joins TRBV6-1 and TRBJ2-1; D remains unclear. Trimming removed 4 bases from V and 0 bases from J, with 13 bases in between. The CDR3 extends over 16 amino acids. The germline gives CDR1 MNHNS, CDR2 SASEGT. The CDR3 bases are TGTGCCAGCAGTGGTTCGGTGCGGAGCTCCTACAATGAGCAGTTCTTC. Translation gives CASSGSVRSSYNEQFF.

V and J are TRBV9 and TRBJ2-2; D unclear. The CDR3 spans 15 residues. Germline CDR1 SGDLS, CDR2 YYNGEE. The V end was cut by 0 bases, the J end by 4 bases, with 10 bases between. CDR3 in DNA: TGTGCCAGCAGCGTAGGAGGTATCCTCACCGGGGAGCTGTTTTTT. Translated: CASSVGGILTGELFF. The variable domain in full, completed from reference TRBV9 and TRBJ2-2, reads DSGVTQTPKHLITATGQRVTLRCSPRSGDLSVYWYQQSLDQGLQFLIQYYNGEERAKGNILERFSAQQFPDLHSELNLSSLELGDSALYFCASSVGGILTGELFFGEGSRLTVL.

The chain links TRBV28 to TRBJ2-3; D uncertain. The CDR3 covers 12 residues. Germline assignment: CDR1 MDHEN and CDR2 SYDVKM. Trimming removed 4 bases from V and 9 bases from J, with 11 bases in between. CDR3 loop: CASSSTLYTQYF. The DNA for the CDR3 is TGTGCCAGCAGTTCTACTCTATACACGCAGTATTTT.